Detailed here is one T cell receptor beta chain. Its antigen is undetermined. Genomic DNA served as template for TCR beta VDJ and CDR3 profiling. From the reads, TCRdb called clonotypes with MiXCR, one entry per CDR3 protein. The sample lists about 190,000 distinct CDR3 sequences; 64% were seen once. The data stem from a study of CD8+CD57+ T cells in acquired aplastic anemia. Study-wide background: Sorted CD4+ and CD8+ cells yielded DNA averaging around 3.2 ug. General study findings and limits: The same twenty-nine CD8+ CDR3 sequences occurred in patients and in controls.

CDR3 size: 16 residues. CDR1 is SGHVS, CDR2 FNYEAQ, per germline. The V segment lost 6 bases and the J segment 7 bases; nucleotides outside the gene matches: 12. This sequence joins TRBV7-6 and TRBJ2-2; 9 bases are a match to TRBD2. Sequenced input: sorted CD4+, CD8+, or CD8+CD57+ T cells (not recorded which) from PBMCs. This TCR was recovered from a human donor with severe aplastic anemia or a healthy control (not recorded which). CDR3: CASRTLTAGGGGELFF. DNA for the CDR3: TGTGCCAGCAGAACGTTGACAGCGGGGGGTGGCGGGGAGCTGTTTTTT.